Shown below are 20 T cell receptor beta chains from a single sample sequenced in a study of blood T cell repertoires in COVID-19. Only in-frame clones appear in the TCRdb table, and some are missing; sequencing was by immunoSEQ multiplex PCR. Of over 450,000 clones in the sample, nearly 90% were seen once. What was sequenced was peripheral blood. Source of these receptors: a man younger than 35 with COVID-19, enrolled during active disease.

This clone was counted once. The chain combines TRBV7-9 with TRBJ1-1; tentatively, D is TRBD1 (6 bases). Germline V gene lookup returns CDR1 SEHNR and CDR2 FQNEAQ (reference sequence). The CDR3 covers 13 residues. Trimming cost V 0 bases and J 10 bases, with 12 bases left between them. CDR3 protein: CASSLALQGLAFF. The CDR3 DNA sequence: TGTGCCAGCAGCTTAGCCTTACAGGGCTTAGCTTTCTTT.

CDR3 bases: TGTGCCAGCAGCCAAAATAACTTCCGGGACAGTGAAAAACTGTTTTTT. Protein product: CASSQNNFRDSEKLFF. This rearrangement joins TRBV4-2 to TRBJ1-4, with TRBD1 identical over 7 bases. V trimming: 2 bases; J trimming: 7 bases; junction bases outside the gene matches: 10. This CDR3 is 16 amino acids long. Looked up from germline, CDR1 is LGHNA and CDR2 is YNFKEQ.

This rearrangement joins TRBV18 to TRBJ1-1, with 8 bases lining up with TRBD1. CDR3 size: 15 residues. CDR1 is KGHSH, CDR2 LQKENI, per germline. V gave up 5 bases and J gave up 6 bases; unmatched junction bases: 11. The CDR3 loop is CASSVATGQGAEAFF. The CDR3 DNA is TGTGCCAGCTCAGTCGCAACAGGACAGGGCGCTGAAGCTTTCTTT.

The V gene is TRBV14, the J gene TRBJ1-1, with D possibly TRBD1 on 6 matching bases. Trimming removed 4 bases at V and 6 bases at J, with 12 bases between. The CDR3 is made up of 13 amino acids. The germline V gene encodes CDR1 SGHDN and CDR2 FVKESK. Here the CDR3 DNA reads TGTGCCAGCAGCCGGACCGGGACATCTGAAGCTTTCTTT. Translating gives CASSRTGTSEAFF.

The count of this clone is one. The chain carries TRBV5-4 and TRBJ2-3; TRBD1 might be the D (5 bases). There are 14 residues in the CDR3. Germline values: CDR1 SGHNT, CDR2 YYREEE (reference sequence). With 4 bases removed from V and 0 bases from J, the gap between germline ends came to 9 bases. CDR3 amino acids: CASSGHHSTDTQYF. The CDR3 nucleotides read TGTGCCAGCAGCGGACACCATAGCACAGATACGCAGTATTTT. Combining the CDR3 with reference TRBV5-4 and TRBJ2-3 gives the whole variable domain ETGVTQSPTHLIKTRGQQVTLRCSSQSGHNTVSWYQQALGQGPQFIFQYYREEENGRGNFPPRFSGLQFPNYSSELNVNALELDDSALYLCASSGHHSTDTQYFGPGTRLTVL.

The rearrangement uses TRBV5-1 and TRBJ2-6, with 8 bases fitting TRBD1. CDR1 SGHRS and CDR2 YFSETQ come from the germline V gene. Losses at the gene ends were 2 bases for V and 0 bases for J; bases not matched to a gene: 7. The CDR3 is 18 residues long. DNA for the CDR3: TGCGCCAGCAGCTTAGGGCAGGGGGCTATCTCTGGGGCCAACGTCCTGACTTTC. Encoded protein: CASSLGQGAISGANVLTF.

This sequence joins TRBV18 and TRBJ2-2, with 7 bases lining up with TRBD1. With V trimmed by 1 base and J by 4 bases, 3 bases remained unmatched. CDR1 and CDR2 from the germline V gene are KGHSH and LQKENI. This CDR3 has 15 residues. The CDR3 spells CASSPQGASTGELFF. CDR3 DNA sequence: TGTGCCAGCTCACCACAGGGGGCCTCCACCGGGGAGCTGTTTTTT. Variable domain in full (rest from reference TRBV18 and TRBJ2-2): NAGVMQNPRHLVRRRGQEARLRCSPMKGHSHVYWYRQLPEEGLKFMVYLQKENIIDESGMPKERFSAEFPKEGPSILRIQQVVRGDSAAYFCASSPQGASTGELFFGEGSRLTVL.

The table lists this clone with a count of one. The rearrangement uses TRBV27 and TRBJ1-2, with D hard to call. V lost 2 bases and J lost 8, with 18 bases in between. The CDR3 runs to 15 residues. Germline CDR1 is MNHEY and CDR2 is SMNVEV (reference sequence). CDR3 DNA: TGTGCCAGCAGTTTAAATAGCCTCGCGGGAGTGGGCTACACCTTC. Translated: CASSLNSLAGVGYTF.

The rearrangement uses TRBV28 and TRBJ1-3; 11 bases are shared with TRBD1. In germline, CDR1 is MDHEN, CDR2 SYDVKM. The CDR3 sequence is 17 residues long. V trimming: 5 bases; J trimming: 4 bases; junction bases outside the gene matches: 10. The CDR3 reads CASSPGGTGGVGNTIYF. The DNA of the CDR3 is TGTGCCAGCAGTCCCGGGGGGACAGGGGGAGTCGGAAACACCATATATTTT.

This clone was recorded once. This chain links TRBV7-9 with TRBJ2-5; 8 bases agree with TRBD1. CDR1 is SEHNR, CDR2 FQNEAQ, per germline (reference sequence). Trimming cost V 4 bases and J 1 base; bases outside gene matches: 2. This CDR3 is built from 14 residues. In nucleotides, the CDR3 is TGTGCCAGCAGCTCTGGGACAGGCCAAGAGACCCAGTACTTC. Amino acids: CASSSGTGQETQYF.

This chain uses TRBV15 with TRBJ2-1; 9 nucleotides agree with TRBD1. Trimming removed 0 bases from V and 11 bases from J; junction bases left unmatched: 8. The CDR3 has 15 residues. Germline values: CDR1 LNHNV, CDR2 YYDKDF (reference sequence). Here the CDR3 reads CATSRDGQGFGKQFF. The CDR3, as DNA: TGTGCCACCAGCAGAGATGGACAGGGGTTCGGGAAGCAGTTCTTC.

The V call is TRBV29-1, the J call TRBJ1-4; 10 bases map to TRBD1. Unmatched junction bases numbered 1, after V lost 6 bases and J lost 3 bases. The CDR3 contains 13 residues. The V gene's germline CDR1 is SQVTM and CDR2 ANQGSEA. CDR3 DNA: TGCAGCGTGGGGACAGGGGCTAATGAAAAACTGTTTTTT. This codes for CSVGTGANEKLFF.

This clone was counted once. The chain couples TRBV6-5 to TRBJ2-4; possibly TRBD2 for D (5 bases). V lost 0 bases and J 1 base, leaving 10 bases between the germline ends. The CDR3 has 16 amino acids. Germline V gives CDR1 MNHEY, CDR2 SVGAGI. CDR3 coding DNA: TGTGCCAGCAGTTACTCACCCTCGGGGGCCAAAAACATTCAGTACTTC. Translated, it gives CASSYSPSGAKNIQYF.

The rearrangement joins TRBV5-5 to TRBJ1-2, with 9 bases that match TRBD1. The CDR3 has 13 residues. The germline V gene has CDR1 SGHKS and CDR2 YYEKEE (reference sequence). Losses at the gene ends were 3 bases for V and 11 bases for J; bases not matched to a gene: 8. The CDR3 spells CASSSRDRAPYTF. As DNA, the CDR3 is TGTGCCAGCAGCTCGAGGGACAGGGCCCCTTACACCTTC.

The rearrangement uses TRBV29-1 and TRBJ2-3; the D is unclear. CDR3 length: 11 residues. The V and J ends lost 7 bases and 3 bases respectively, with 8 bases between them. Germline-derived CDR1 and CDR2 are SQVTM and ANQGSEA. The CDR3 bases are TGCAGCGCAAAACAAACAGATACGCAGTATTTT. It specifies CSAKQTDTQYF.

The chain combines TRBV6-5 with TRBJ2-1; maybe TRBD2 (5 bases). The CDR3 totals 14 residues. Germline lookup yields CDR1 MNHEY and CDR2 SVGAGI. The ends were cut back, 8 bases at V and 0 bases at J, with 11 bases in the middle. As DNA, the CDR3 is TGTGCCAGCGGTCGGACTCCCTCCTACAATGAGCAGTTCTTC. Translation: CASGRTPSYNEQFF.

J is TRBJ2-2 and V is TRBV10-1; 9 bases map to TRBD1. With V trimmed by 5 bases and J by 0 bases, 7 bases remained unmatched. Germline V gene sequence: CDR1 WNHNN, CDR2 SYGVQD (reference sequence). CDR3 length: 17 residues. CDR3 nucleotides: TGCGCCAGCAGTAAGGACAGGGGAGACCCGAACACCGGGGAGCTGTTTTTT. This gives the protein CASSKDRGDPNTGELFF.

The V gene is TRBV27, the J gene TRBJ2-7; D is undetermined. Germline CDR1 reads MNHEY; CDR2 reads SMNVEV (reference sequence). This CDR3 is built from 14 residues. V gave up 3 bases and J gave up 1 base, with 10 bases separating them. This CDR3 is CASSFNRISYEQYF. CDR3 nucleotides: TGTGCCAGCAGTTTTAACAGAATTTCCTACGAGCAGTACTTC.

This chain links TRBV6-1 with TRBJ1-6; D is unclear. This CDR3 comprises 17 residues. The germline V and J ends were trimmed by 4 bases and 0 bases, with 13 bases remaining between them. Germline V gene sequence: CDR1 MNHNS, CDR2 SASEGT. The chain's CDR3 is CASSVKGGSSYNSPLHF. The CDR3 bases are TGTGCCAGCAGTGTCAAAGGAGGGAGCTCCTATAATTCACCCCTCCACTTT.

DNA of the CDR3: TGTGCCAGCAGCTACCACAGACTAGCGGGGTTTGCCGGGGAGCTGTTTTTT. It translates to CASSYHRLAGFAGELFF. V usage is TRBV13 and J usage is TRBJ2-2; 11 bases map to TRBD2. Per the germline V gene, CDR1 is PRHDT and CDR2 is FYEKMQ (reference sequence). J gave up 6 bases and V 4 bases, and 10 bases lay outside the gene matches. The CDR3 has 17 amino acids. The full variable domain, in which reference TRBV13 and TRBJ2-2 provide the parts outside the CDR3, is AAGVIQSPRHLIKEKRETATLKCYPIPRHDTVYWYQQGPGQDPQFLISFYEKMQSDKGSIPDRFSAQQFSDYHSELNMSSLELGDSALYFCASSYHRLAGFAGELFFGEGSRLTVL.